The clone carrying this T cell receptor (beta chain) was found a few times. As yet, its antigen is unknown. This sample is part of a study of cytomegalovirus exposure and HLA in healthy donors. Donors likely had unrecorded immune exposures despite being nominally healthy when sampled. The study ran its PCR with 60 Vbeta and 13 Jbeta primers. Sequencing used immunoSEQ multiplex PCR; TCRdb keeps in-frame clones, though not all of them. The sample contains 200,000 to 250,000 clones, roughly 68% of which appear only once. This CDR3 is built from 13 residues. V was shortened by 6 bases and J by 6 bases, with 11 bases between the two germline ends. Per the germline V gene, CDR1 is MNHEY and CDR2 is SVGAGI. Study-level findings and limits: Earlier analysis found most TCR beta V segments productive about 87% or about 30% of the time. CMV serostatus was the only recorded immune exposure for donors. When the data were analyzed later, several of the most significant clusters appeared to be linked to common viral pathogens.

The receptor was derived from a man between 35 and 55 years old in good health and CMV-seropositive. The chain couples TRBV6-5 to TRBJ1-4; D remains unclear. Sequencing was performed on PBMCs. CDR3 DNA sequence: TGTGCCAGCAGGGAGTGGAAAGATGAAAAACTGTTTTTT. Protein product: CASREWKDEKLFF.